This record looks at one T cell receptor (beta chain) sequence and its context. Its antigen is not known. The data originate from a study of cytomegalovirus exposure and HLA in healthy donors. Regarding the study as a whole: A few of the chains that were CMV-associated were confirmed in vitro to be specific for CMV antigens. TCR beta chains numbering more than 150 were designated cytomegalovirus-associated.

CDR3 length: 19 residues. V dropped 2 bases and J dropped 1; count of bases not matched to a gene: 15. Germline V gives CDR1 SGDLS, CDR2 YYNGEE. The study drew the donors from its approximately 120-subject validation cohort, separate from the roughly 700-subject first cohort. Repertoires were generated with immunoSEQ multiplex PCR, while TCRdb's copy carries only in-frame clones and drops some. The sample gives around 190,000 clones, around nine tenths of which show up once; approximately 7.7% is in the top ten. The sequence derives from a man in his thirties or forties in good health and CMV-seropositive. Source material: PBMCs. V gene TRBV9 combines with J gene TRBJ2-5; 9 bases line up with TRBD2. CDR3 sequence (DNA): TGTGCCAGCAGCGTGGGGAGGGGACTAGCTGGTGGGTCCCAAGAGACCCAGTACTTC. It translates to CASSVGRGLAGGSQETQYF.